What follows are 22 T cell receptor beta chains derived from one specimen sequenced in a study of CD8+CD57+ T cells in acquired aplastic anemia. Profiles of TCR beta VDJ and CDR3 were generated from a genomic DNA template. In TCRdb, the reads were re-called with MiXCR into one record per CDR3 protein. The repertoire holds approximately 150,000 distinct CDR3 sequences, with about 64% as singletons. Those patients picked for sequencing had displayed CD8+CD57+ cell expansion on flow cytometry. What was sequenced was sorted CD4+, CD8+, or CD8+CD57+ T cells (not recorded which) from PBMCs. The receptor set was obtained from a human donor with aplastic anemia.

A word on this clonotype: At one end the junction does not follow the germline gene, possibly because of a read error. V gene TRBV7-8 combines with J gene TRBJ1-5, with TRBD1 as a possible D gene (6 bases). The CDR3 extends over 15 amino acids. Germline lookup yields CDR1 SGHVS and CDR2 FQNEAQ. CDR3 in amino acids: CASSLGRGTGQPRHF. The CDR3 bases are TGTGCCAGCAGCTTGGGCAGGGGAACCGGACAGCCCCGGCATTTT. The full variable domain, its missing parts supplied by reference TRBV7-8 and TRBJ1-5, is GAGVSQSPRYKVAKRGQDVALRCDPISGHVSLFWYQQALGQGPEFLTYFQNEAQLDKSGLPSDRFFAERPEGSVSTLKIQRTQQEDSAVYLCASSLGRGTGQPRHFGDGTRLSIL.

This chain connects TRBV7-8 to TRBJ2-7; D not resolved. V lost 1 base and J 0 bases, leaving 7 bases between the germline ends. The length of the CDR3 is 14 residues. The germline gives CDR1 SGHVS, CDR2 FQNEAQ. The CDR3 DNA sequence: TGTGCCAGCAGCTTAGAGTCCCGCTCCTACGAGCAGTACTTC. Residues: CASSLESRSYEQYF.

This clonotype was seen ten or more times. This chain joins TRBV12-3 or TRBV12-4 and TRBJ2-2; weak D call: TRBD2 (5 bases). Trimming pared 3 bases from V and 3 bases from J, leaving 11 bases between. This CDR3 is built from 15 residues. The CDR3 reads CASSFVGVHTGELFF. DNA of the CDR3: TGTGCCAGCAGTTTTGTCGGGGTCCACACCGGGGAGCTGTTTTTT.

This clonotype was seen a handful of times. The chain carries TRBV15 and TRBJ2-1; 7 bases are shared with TRBD2. The ends lost 0 bases at V and 6 bases at J; junction bases unmatched: 8. This CDR3 region has 16 residues. In germline, CDR1 is LNHNV, CDR2 YYDKDF (reference sequence). CDR3 loop: CATSRDDTGGPNEQFF. The CDR3 nucleotides read TGTGCCACCAGCAGAGATGATACGGGAGGACCCAATGAGCAGTTCTTC. Using reference TRBV15 and TRBJ2-1 for the parts outside the CDR3, the full variable domain is DAMVIQNPRYQVTQFGKPVTLSCSQTLNHNVMYWYQQKSSQAPKLLFHYYDKDFNNEADTPDNFQSRRPNTSFCFLDIRSPGLGDTAMYLCATSRDDTGGPNEQFFGPGTRLTVL.

The chain carries TRBV6-5 and TRBJ1-1; no definite D call. The CDR3 spans 14 residues. In germline, CDR1 is MNHEY, CDR2 SVGAGI. Deletions cut 2 bases from V and 1 base from J, with 8 bases between. CDR3 in amino acids: CASSYGRGNTEAFF. CDR3 in DNA: TGTGCCAGCAGTTACGGTCGGGGGAACACTGAAGCTTTCTTT.

The V call is TRBV28, the J call TRBJ2-3; 11 positions agree with TRBD2. The CDR3 totals 17 residues. Germline V gene lookup returns CDR1 MDHEN and CDR2 SYDVKM. V was clipped by 5 bases and J by 1 base; unmatched bases: 8. CDR3 DNA: TGTGCCAGCAGTGTCAGGGCACTAGCGGGGGGCACAGATACGCAGTATTTT. It codes for CASSVRALAGGTDTQYF.

The rearrangement uses TRBV24-1 and TRBJ2-5, with 10 bases that match TRBD2. Germline CDR1 and CDR2: KGHDR and SFDVKD. There are 14 residues in the CDR3. V shed 4 bases and J 5 bases; nucleotides not matched to a gene: 3. The CDR3 DNA reads as TGTGCCACCAGTGAAAGCGGGGGGGCTGAGACCCAGTACTTC. Translated: CATSESGGAETQYF.

In this sample, this clonotype turned up once. The chain is built from TRBV9 and TRBJ2-7; D perhaps matches TRBD1 (5 bases). CDR3 length: 13 residues. The V gene lost 4 bases and the J gene lost 0 bases, with 8 bases spanning the gap. The germline V gene encodes CDR1 SGDLS and CDR2 YYNGEE. The CDR3, as DNA: TGTGCCAGCAGCTCGGACACCTCCTACGAGCAGTACTTC. This codes for CASSSDTSYEQYF.

The chain recombines TRBV6-1 with TRBJ1-6; possibly TRBD1 for D (6 bases). This CDR3 spans 15 amino acids. The germline V gene has CDR1 MNHNS and CDR2 SASEGT. Trimming left V 5 bases short and J 7 bases short, with 15 bases between. The CDR3 here is CASSPQGVVNSPLHF. Here the CDR3 DNA reads TGTGCCAGCAGTCCACAGGGTGTAGTGAATTCACCCCTCCACTTT.

The V gene is TRBV6-4, the J gene TRBJ2-3; weak D call: TRBD1 (6 bases). Germline V gene sequence: CDR1 MRHNA, CDR2 SNTAGT. V lost 3 bases and J 0 bases, leaving 10 bases between the germline ends. This CDR3 spans 15 amino acids. CDR3 region: CASSDHRASTDTQYF. CDR3 coding DNA: TGTGCCAGCAGTGATCACAGGGCTAGCACAGATACGCAGTATTTT.

The chain is built from TRBV25-1 and TRBJ2-3; 9 nucleotides line up with TRBD2. Germline V gives CDR1 MGHDK, CDR2 SYGVNS. J lost 5 bases, V lost 3 bases, and 3 bases had no gene match. The CDR3 loop spans 14 amino acids. CDR3 amino acids: CASSDSGRGDTQYF. Written as DNA, the CDR3 is TGTGCCAGCAGTGATAGCGGGAGAGGAGATACGCAGTATTTT. Full variable domain (rest looked up from reference TRBV25-1 and TRBJ2-3): EADIYQTPRYLVIGTGKKITLECSQTMGHDKMYWYQQDPGMELHLIHYSYGVNSTEKGDLSSESTVSRIRTEHFPLTLESARPSHTSQYLCASSDSGRGDTQYFGPGTRLTVL.

The chain joins TRBV25-1 to TRBJ1-2, with D tentatively TRBD1 (5 bases). The CDR3 length is 15 residues. V lost 2 bases to trimming and J lost 5 bases, with 15 bases between them. Germline CDR1 is MGHDK and CDR2 is SYGVNS. The CDR3 loop is CASSEMGEAAYGYTF. DNA for the CDR3: TGTGCCAGCAGTGAAATGGGGGAGGCGGCTTATGGCTACACCTTC.

The J gene is TRBJ1-5, the V gene TRBV19; D is unclear. Looked up from germline, CDR1 is LNHDA and CDR2 is SQIVND (reference sequence). The CDR3 has 15 residues. V was pared by 1 base and J by 1 base, with 8 bases between. As DNA, the CDR3 is TGTGCCAGTAGTATAGCTACCGCAAGCAATCAGCCCCAGCATTTT. Amino acid sequence: CASSIATASNQPQHF.

The chain uses TRBV7-9 and TRBJ2-3; TRBD2 is a possible D gene (7 bases). CDR1 and CDR2 from the germline V gene are SEHNR and FQNEAQ (reference sequence). This CDR3 is built from 16 residues. The ends were cut back, 5 bases at V and 5 bases at J, with 20 bases in the middle. DNA for the CDR3: TGTGCCAGCAGCGAAGGGGGGGGAGGGCCGGTAGATACGCAGTATTTT. This sequence encodes CASSEGGGGPVDTQYF. Complete variable domain (other parts from reference TRBV7-9 and TRBJ2-3): DTGVSQNPRHKITKRGQNVTFRCDPISEHNRLYWYRQTLGQGPEFLTYFQNEAQLEKSRLLSDRFSAERPKGSFSTLEIQRTEQGDSAMYLCASSEGGGGPVDTQYFGPGTRLTVL.

This clonotype showed up just a few times. The chain links TRBV7-8 to TRBJ2-1, with D unclear. This CDR3 has 12 amino acids. The V end lost 5 bases, the J end lost 5 bases, and 7 bases lay between the germline ends. Germline V gives CDR1 SGHVS, CDR2 FQNEAQ. The CDR3 nucleotides are TGTGCCAGCAGCGCACGTCACAATGAGCAGTTCTTC. It specifies CASSARHNEQFF.

This chain links TRBV2 with TRBJ1-2; 7 bases align to TRBD1. Germline CDR1 SNHLY, CDR2 FYNNEI. The CDR3 runs 13 residues. Trimming at V came to 3 bases and at J to 3 bases, leaving 1 base not matched to a gene. The CDR3 is CASSDRGDYGYTF. Written as DNA, the CDR3 is TGTGCCAGCAGTGACAGGGGGGACTATGGCTACACCTTC. The whole variable domain, filled in from reference TRBV2 and TRBJ1-2, reads EPEVTQTPSHQVTQMGQEVILRCVPISNHLYFYWYRQILGQKVEFLVSFYNNEISEKSEIFDDQFSVERPDGSNFTLKIRSTKLEDSAMYFCASSDRGDYGYTFGSGTRLTVV.

The chain links TRBV7-9 to TRBJ2-1, with D possibly being TRBD1 (5 bases). The CDR3 extends over 15 amino acids. The V end lost 5 bases, the J end lost 1 base, and 12 bases lay between the germline ends. Germline-derived CDR1 and CDR2 are SEHNR and FQNEAQ (reference sequence). CDR3 loop: CASSQGVTSYNEQFF. CDR3 nucleotide sequence: TGTGCCAGCAGCCAAGGGGTCACGTCCTACAATGAGCAGTTCTTC. Combining the CDR3 with reference TRBV7-9 and TRBJ2-1 gives the whole variable domain DTGVSQNPRHKITKRGQNVTFRCDPISEHNRLYWYRQTLGQGPEFLTYFQNEAQLEKSRLLSDRFSAERPKGSFSTLEIQRTEQGDSAMYLCASSQGVTSYNEQFFGPGTRLTVL.

A remark on this clonotype: One end of the junction is discordant with germline, which a read error may explain. The CDR3 is CASSFLAGGPKPGEQYF. The CDR3 nucleotides read TGCGCCAGCAGCTTCCTAGCGGGGGGGCCGAAGCCTGGGGAGCAGTACTTC. The rearrangement joins TRBV9 to TRBJ2-7, with TRBD2 matching 12 bases. Germline V gene sequence: CDR1 SGDLS, CDR2 YYNGEE. CDR3 size: 17 residues.

V usage is TRBV19 and J usage is TRBJ2-1, with 9 bases lining up with TRBD1. V shed 3 bases and J 8 bases; nucleotides not matched to a gene: 8. The CDR3 length is 15 residues. Germline assignment: CDR1 LNHDA and CDR2 SQIVND (reference sequence). CDR3 in amino acids: CASSIVRDREDEQFF. CDR3 coding DNA: TGTGCCAGTAGTATCGTTAGGGACAGGGAGGATGAGCAGTTCTTC.

This clonotype was seen more than once but under ten times. This chain links TRBV10-3 with TRBJ2-7; TRBD1 is a possible D gene (6 bases). The V end lost 7 bases, the J end lost 2 bases, and 15 bases lay between the germline ends. Per the germline V gene, CDR1 is ENHRY and CDR2 is SYGVKD. CDR3 length: 14 residues. The chain's CDR3 is CAITSQGPPYEQYF. For the CDR3, the DNA is TGTGCCATCACCTCACAGGGTCCACCCTACGAGCAGTACTTC.

Turning to this clonotype: Germline and junction disagree at one end, which may indicate a read error. The CDR3 DNA reads TGTGCCAGCAGCTTGGAGTGGTTGGGGGACAATGAGCAGTTCTTC. It yields the protein CASSLEWLGDNEQFF. The J gene is TRBJ2-1, the V gene TRBV5-1; either TRBD1 or TRBD2 may supply D (5 bases each). The CDR3 runs 15 residues. CDR1 and CDR2 from the germline V gene are SGHRS and YFSETQ.

Comment on this clonotype: A read error may explain this, as a much larger clone is one base away. The J gene is TRBJ2-3, the V gene TRBV20-1, with 11 bases fitting TRBD2. The germline gives CDR1 DFQATT, CDR2 SNEGSKA (reference sequence). The CDR3 covers 15 residues. This CDR3 is CSAPVLAGGTDAQYF. CDR3 DNA sequence: TGCAGTGCCCCAGTTCTAGCGGGGGGCACAGATGCGCAGTATTTT.